The clone carrying this T cell receptor beta chain was counted a few times. TCRdb ran MiXCR on the 5' RACE reads and lists one entry per CDR3 protein. The sample includes under 700,000 distinct CDR3 sequences, around 21% of them seen just once. The source of the sample is a study of T-cell memory formation after mild COVID-19. Germline V gene data show CDR1 as GTSNPN and CDR2 as SVGIG (reference sequence). V lost 7 bases, J lost 2 bases, and 8 bases lay in between. The CDR3 covers 11 residues. The source is an adult woman who had mild COVID-19 (a few samples of this study predate the infection). Cell type and time point are not known. The material sequenced was PBMCs or a T cell subset sorted from them (not recorded which). V usage is TRBV30 and J usage is TRBJ1-1; D remains ambiguous. CDR3 region: CASEINTEAFF. The CDR3, as DNA: TGTGCCTCTGAGATTAACACTGAAGCTTTCTTT. The whole variable domain, remainder taken from reference TRBV30 and TRBJ1-1, is SQTIHQWPATLVQPVGSPLSLECTVEGTSNPNLYWYRQAAGRGLQLLFYSVGIGQISSEVPQNLSASRPQDRQFILSSKKLLLSDSGFYLCASEINTEAFFGQGTRLTVV.